This T cell receptor (beta chain) was profiled in a study of tumor and adjacent non-tumor tissue in lung cancer. A modified ARM-PCR protocol with three rounds of nested PCR amplified TCRbeta. TCRdb re-called the multiplex PCR reads with MiXCR, one entry per CDR3 protein. The sample has about 200,000 distinct CDR3 sequences, about 71% seen once. The template was RNA from unsorted bulk tissue. Between August and November 2014, newly diagnosed, chemotherapy-naive lung cancer patients underwent thoracic surgery in China. Study-level results: Patients with more diverse tumor TCRs had worse survival. Compared with tumor, normal lung showed significantly lower TCR diversity.

Details on this clonotype: Its target is unknown. At one end the junction does not follow the germline gene, possibly because of a read error.

This CDR3 contains 16 residues. CDR1 SGHNT and CDR2 YYREEE come from the germline V gene (reference sequence). This chain connects TRBV5-4 to TRBJ2-3; the match to TRBD2 covers 8 bases. The receptor was derived from a man in his 60s with non-small cell lung cancer. The sequenced sample consisted of lung tumor tissue. CDR3: CAGSRWSGSKSDTQYF. For the CDR3, the DNA is TGTGCCGGCAGCCGTTGGAGCGGGAGTAAATCAGATACGCAGTATTTT.